These 21 T cell receptor beta chains came from one sample sequenced in a study of human thymus T cells. Profiling relied on immunoSEQ multiplex PCR, and the TCRdb table lists in-frame clones only, not all of them. The top ten hold around 0.037% of the sample, which has tens of thousands of clones, around 95% seen once. Resections obtained during corrective heart surgery supplied the thymus tissue. Sample: thymus tissue. The receptors come from a girl under three years old with a congenital heart defect but otherwise immunologically healthy.

The V gene is TRBV5-1, the J gene TRBJ1-4; possibly TRBD1 for D (5 bases). V was trimmed by 6 bases and J by 0 bases, leaving 24 bases between them. The CDR3 loop spans 19 amino acids. Germline V gene data show CDR1 as SGHRS and CDR2 as YFSETQ. The CDR3: CASTKALVDGTATNEKLFF. For the CDR3, the DNA is TGCGCCAGCACCAAGGCCCTGGTAGACGGGACGGCAACTAATGAAAAACTGTTTTTT.

The V and J genes are TRBV11-2 and TRBJ2-1, with TRBD2 matching 7 bases. Germline V gene data show CDR1 as SGHAT and CDR2 as FQNNGV. The CDR3 extends over 17 amino acids. The ends lost 0 bases at V and 2 bases at J; junction bases unmatched: 7. The DNA of the CDR3 is TGTGCCAGCAGCTTAGACCTACTAGCGAGCCCCTACAATGAGCAGTTCTTC. It specifies CASSLDLLASPYNEQFF. The full variable domain, with the rest looked up from reference TRBV11-2 and TRBJ2-1, is EAGVAQSPRYKIIEKRQSVAFWCNPISGHATLYWYQQILGQGPKLLIQFQNNGVVDDSQLPKDRFSAERLKGVDSTLKIQPAKLEDSAVYLCASSLDLLASPYNEQFFGPGTRLTVL.

This sequence joins TRBV7-2 and TRBJ2-7; a possible D gene is TRBD2 (6 bases). This CDR3 comprises 16 residues. V lost 5 bases and J lost 5, with 22 bases in between. Per the germline V gene, CDR1 is SGHTA and CDR2 is FQGNSA. Here the CDR3 reads CASSPEPGVSGNEQYF. CDR3 DNA: TGTGCCAGCAGCCCCGAACCGGGAGTATCAGGCAACGAGCAGTACTTC.

The chain combines TRBV29-1 with TRBJ2-1; D might be TRBD1 (5 bases). CDR3 length equals 13 residues. V lost 4 bases and J 8 bases, leaving 15 bases between the germline ends. The V gene's germline CDR1 is SQVTM and CDR2 ANQGSEA. CDR3 region: CSVVPGLRDEQFF. The DNA for the CDR3 is TGCAGCGTTGTACCAGGGCTTAGGGATGAGCAGTTCTTC.

As DNA, the CDR3 is TGCGCCAGCAGCTTGGAGATGGACAGGGGGGTGATGGATGAGCAGTTCTTC. Amino acid sequence: CASSLEMDRGVMDEQFF. The rearrangement joins TRBV5-1 to TRBJ2-1, with 10 bases matching TRBD1. The CDR3 extends over 17 amino acids. V was clipped by 0 bases and J by 8 bases; unmatched bases: 11. Germline V gives CDR1 SGHRS, CDR2 YFSETQ.

The V and J genes are TRBV10-1 and TRBJ2-3; no clear D. Trimming left V 9 bases short and J 6 bases short, with 7 bases between. Per germline, CDR1 WNHNN and CDR2 SYGVQD (reference sequence). The length of the CDR3 is 10 residues. CDR3 sequence (DNA): TGCGCCAGTCCTTGGGATACGCAGTATTTT. Amino acid sequence: CASPWDTQYF.

This chain links TRBV4-2 with TRBJ2-4; TRBD2 might be the D (6 bases). The CDR3 extends over 16 amino acids. Deletions cut 1 base from V and 0 bases from J, with 10 bases between. CDR1 is LGHNA, CDR2 YNFKEQ, per germline. CDR3 residues: CASSQASGVAKNIQYF. The DNA for the CDR3 is TGTGCCAGCAGCCAAGCGTCGGGAGTAGCCAAAAACATTCAGTACTTC.

CDR3 loop: CASLDQTSSYNEQFF. The CDR3 region has the DNA TGCGCCAGCTTGGACCAAACTAGCTCCTACAATGAGCAGTTCTTC. The chain joins TRBV5-1 to TRBJ2-1; D perhaps matches TRBD2 (5 bases). The CDR3 contains 15 residues. Germline V gene lookup returns CDR1 SGHRS and CDR2 YFSETQ. V gave up 7 bases and J gave up 0 bases, with 14 bases separating them.

The gene calls are TRBV18 and TRBJ2-7; D gene unclear. In germline, CDR1 is KGHSH, CDR2 LQKENI. Trimming shortened V by 3 bases and J by 0 bases, and 6 bases separated the two germline ends. CDR3 size: 13 residues. As DNA, the CDR3 is TGTGCCAGCTCACCGCGACCCTCCTACGAGCAGTACTTC. It yields the protein CASSPRPSYEQYF.

The V call is TRBV2, the J call TRBJ1-5; D might be TRBD1 (6 bases). Between the trimmed V and J ends, which lost 3 bases and 6 bases, there was a span of 9 bases. This CDR3 is built from 13 residues. Germline CDR1 is SNHLY and CDR2 is FYNNEI. For the CDR3, the DNA is TGTGCCAGCAGTGACAGGGGTTGTCAGCCCCAGCATTTT. This encodes CASSDRGCQPQHF. Full variable domain (rest looked up from reference TRBV2 and TRBJ1-5): EPEVTQTPSHQVTQMGQEVILRCVPISNHLYFYWYRQILGQKVEFLVSFYNNEISEKSEIFDDQFSVERPDGSNFTLKIRSTKLEDSAMYFCASSDRGCQPQHFGDGTRLSIL.

V usage is TRBV18 and J usage is TRBJ1-2, with D possibly TRBD1 on 5 matching bases. Trimming shortened V by 3 bases and J by 2 bases, and 19 bases separated the two germline ends. From germline, CDR1 is KGHSH and CDR2 LQKENI. This CDR3 spans 17 amino acids. CDR3 DNA sequence: TGTGCCAGCTCACCCCCCGAAGGGGCTCACGAAAACTATGGCTACACCTTC. Protein sequence: CASSPPEGAHENYGYTF.

This clone was detected only a few times. The chain recombines TRBV7-8 with TRBJ1-5; D is unresolved. The CDR3 extends over 12 amino acids. V lost 4 bases, J lost 3 bases, and 4 bases lay in between. The germline V gene encodes CDR1 SGHVS and CDR2 FQNEAQ. The CDR3 loop is CASSSDNQPQHF. CDR3 DNA: TGTGCCAGCAGCTCCGACAATCAGCCCCAGCATTTT.

The J gene is TRBJ2-7, the V gene TRBV9, with D possibly being TRBD2 (6 bases). V was shortened by 0 bases and J by 1 base, with 11 bases between the two germline ends. The germline CDR1 and CDR2 sequences are SGDLS and YYNGEE. The CDR3 runs to 15 residues. CDR3 sequence: CASSVDGTGSYEQYF. The CDR3 region has the DNA TGTGCCAGCAGCGTAGATGGGACTGGGTCCTACGAGCAGTACTTC.

The CDR3 sequence: CASSSSGSGEPYEQYF. As DNA, the CDR3 is TGTGCCAGCAGCTCATCAGGGAGTGGGGAACCCTACGAGCAGTACTTC. J is TRBJ2-7 and V is TRBV7-6; D may match TRBD1 or TRBD2 (5 bases each). The CDR3 is made up of 16 amino acids. Germline CDR1 is SGHVS and CDR2 is FNYEAQ. Trimming pared 4 bases from V and 2 bases from J, leaving 18 bases between.

The CDR3 nucleotides are TGTGCCAGCAGCTCCACCAGAGGCGGGAGTAACAATGAGCAGTTCTTC. The encoded protein is CASSSTRGGSNNEQFF. This rearrangement joins TRBV7-2 to TRBJ2-1; 7 positions agree with TRBD2. Germline V gene data show CDR1 as SGHTA and CDR2 as FQGNSA. V was clipped by 4 bases and J by 5 bases; unmatched bases: 11. The CDR3 totals 16 residues.

The chain carries TRBV5-4 and TRBJ1-1; 10 bases line up with TRBD1. J lost 3 bases, V lost 2 bases, and 4 bases had no gene match. Germline-derived CDR1 and CDR2 are SGHNT and YYREEE (reference sequence). This CDR3 comprises 15 residues. CDR3 sequence (DNA): TGTGCCAGCAGCTTCAGACAGGGGGCGGACACTGAAGCTTTCTTT. Its translation: CASSFRQGADTEAFF.

The chain employs TRBV10-2 and TRBJ1-2, with D possibly being TRBD1 (5 bases). The CDR3 totals 15 residues. Germline assignment: CDR1 WSHSY and CDR2 SAAADI. V lost 3 bases and J lost 0, with 11 bases in between. The CDR3 loop is CASSESTVANYGYTF. The CDR3 DNA reads as TGCGCCAGCAGTGAATCGACAGTAGCTAACTATGGCTACACCTTC.

The count of this clone is one. This chain uses TRBV15 with TRBJ1-2; tentatively, D is TRBD1 (5 bases). From germline, CDR1 is LNHNV and CDR2 YYDKDF (reference sequence). The germline V and J ends were trimmed by 0 bases and 4 bases, with 15 bases remaining between them. The CDR3 length is 16 residues. CDR3 amino acids: CATSRDGARAGYGYTF. CDR3 coding DNA: TGTGCCACCAGCAGAGATGGGGCCAGGGCAGGCTATGGCTACACCTTC.

This clone was recorded once. The rearrangement uses TRBV27 and TRBJ1-4; TRBD1 agrees at 9 bases. The CDR3 has 14 amino acids. Germline CDR1 reads MNHEY; CDR2 reads SMNVEV (reference sequence). The V segment lost 4 bases and the J segment 8 bases; nucleotides outside the gene matches: 5. CDR3 sequence: CASSSAGQGEKLFF. DNA for the CDR3: TGTGCCAGCAGTTCTGCGGGACAGGGCGAAAAACTGTTTTTT.

This clone was detected only once. The V call is TRBV6-6, the J call TRBJ1-4, with D tentatively TRBD1 (6 bases). CDR1 and CDR2 from the germline V gene are MNHNY and SVGAGI (reference sequence). The CDR3 runs to 14 residues. V lost 2 bases and J 4 bases, leaving 8 bases between the germline ends. The CDR3 region has the DNA TGTGCCAGCAGTTACGGACAGTTTAATGAAAAACTGTTTTTT. Its protein is CASSYGQFNEKLFF.

The rearrangement uses TRBV4-2 and TRBJ2-5; no clear D gene. The CDR3 runs to 18 residues. Germline V gene sequence: CDR1 LGHNA, CDR2 YNFKEQ. V lost 1 base, J lost 0 bases, and 18 bases lay in between. The CDR3 nucleotides read TGTGCCAGCAGCCAAGGAACACCCCTCCTGGGGAACCAAGAGACCCAGTACTTC. Encoded protein: CASSQGTPLLGNQETQYF.